One sample yielded the 20 T cell receptor beta chains listed below, sequenced in a study of identifying expanded T cells in peripheral blood. The data were produced by immunoSEQ multiplex PCR, yet TCRdb's version contains in-frame clones alone and is incomplete. Here the sample spans about 58,000 clones, over 85% being singletons. Input material: blood. These TCRs come from a person aged 18-70 years in good health.

This chain connects TRBV5-1 to TRBJ1-1; D is undetermined. CDR1 and CDR2 from the germline V gene are SGHRS and YFSETQ. The CDR3 totals 14 residues. Trimming pared 0 bases from V and 1 base from J, leaving 7 bases between. The CDR3 spells CASSLDGRNTEAFF. In nucleotides, the CDR3 is TGCGCCAGCAGCTTGGACGGGCGGAACACTGAAGCTTTCTTT.

The CDR3 loop reads CASSLYLGRNTIYF. The CDR3, as DNA: TGTGCCAGCAGCTTATATCTGGGTAGAAACACCATATATTTT. The chain is built from TRBV7-2 and TRBJ1-3; D uncertain. The CDR3 consists of 14 residues. V dropped 2 bases and J dropped 5 bases, with 10 bases sitting between them. The germline CDR1 and CDR2 sequences are SGHTA and FQGNSA. The variable domain in full, completed from reference TRBV7-2 and TRBJ1-3, reads GAGVSQSPSNKVTEKGKDVELRCDPISGHTALYWYRQSLGQGLEFLIYFQGNSAPDKSGLPSDRFSAERTGGSVSTLTIQRTQQEDSAVYLCASSLYLGRNTIYFGEGSWLTVV.

The chain joins TRBV5-1 to TRBJ1-2; D may be TRBD1 (6 bases). The CDR3 runs 14 residues. V dropped 0 bases and J dropped 5 bases, with 11 bases sitting between them. Germline-derived CDR1 and CDR2 are SGHRS and YFSETQ. CDR3 sequence (DNA): TGCGCCAGCAGCTTGGGAACAGGGAGTTATGGCTACACCTTC. It specifies CASSLGTGSYGYTF.

This clone was counted a single time. This sequence joins TRBV28 and TRBJ2-1, with no clear D. Per germline, CDR1 MDHEN and CDR2 SYDVKM. The CDR3 length is 14 residues. Trimming left V 4 bases short and J 11 bases short, with 18 bases between. CDR3 residues: CASSSPAVYIKQFF. The CDR3 coding sequence is TGTGCCAGCAGTTCCCCGGCGGTATATATAAAGCAGTTCTTC.

This clone turned up a few times. The genes are TRBV2 and TRBJ1-5; no clear D gene. Germline-derived CDR1 and CDR2 are SNHLY and FYNNEI. This CDR3 spans 16 amino acids. Between the trimmed V and J ends, which lost 4 bases and 1 base, there was a span of 14 bases. The CDR3, as DNA: TGTGCCAGCAGTGGAACAGACACTCCCAGCAATCAGCCCCAGCATTTT. It specifies CASSGTDTPSNQPQHF.

J is TRBJ1-4 and V is TRBV11-2; tentatively, D is TRBD1 (5 bases). This CDR3 is 15 amino acids long. V lost 7 bases and J lost 3, with 15 bases in between. Germline V CDR1 and CDR2: SGHAT, FQNNGV. The CDR3 protein is CASNRGRGPNEKLFF. CDR3 sequence (DNA): TGTGCCAGCAACAGAGGCCGGGGACCTAATGAAAAACTGTTTTTT.

V gene TRBV30 combines with J gene TRBJ2-3; 9 positions agree with TRBD1. Trimming took 0 bases from V and 6 from J; bases not matched to a gene: 7. The CDR3 runs 15 residues. Germline V lookup: CDR1 GTSNPN, CDR2 SVGIG (reference sequence). CDR3 in amino acids: CAWSVPTGGADTQYF. For the CDR3, the DNA is TGTGCCTGGAGTGTTCCGACAGGGGGTGCGGATACGCAGTATTTT.

This chain joins TRBV9 and TRBJ2-5; 13 bases fit TRBD2. The trim removed 3 bases at V and 7 bases at J, leaving 9 bases unmatched. The germline CDR1 and CDR2 sequences are SGDLS and YYNGEE. This CDR3 has 16 residues. CDR3 residues: CASSDPLAGGRGTQYF. The CDR3 bases are TGTGCCAGCAGCGACCCACTAGCGGGGGGGCGTGGGACCCAGTACTTC. The complete variable domain, with remaining parts taken from reference TRBV9 and TRBJ2-5, reads DSGVTQTPKHLITATGQRVTLRCSPRSGDLSVYWYQQSLDQGLQFLIQYYNGEERAKGNILERFSAQQFPDLHSELNLSSLELGDSALYFCASSDPLAGGRGTQYFGPGTRLLVL.

In this sample, this clone turned up once. This sequence joins TRBV10-3 and TRBJ2-5; D gene unclear. The CDR3 loop spans 14 amino acids. Trimming pared 3 bases from V and 2 bases from J, leaving 10 bases between. The V gene's germline CDR1 is ENHRY and CDR2 SYGVKD. The CDR3 sequence is CAISESPTQETQYF. The DNA of the CDR3 is TGTGCCATCAGTGAAAGTCCCACTCAAGAGACCCAGTACTTC.

The chain is built from TRBV4-3 and TRBJ2-7, with D unresolved. Germline V gene lookup returns CDR1 LGHNA and CDR2 YSLEER. V was pared by 0 bases and J by 3 bases, with 12 bases between. The CDR3 is 15 amino acids. The CDR3 sequence is CASSQDAGFGYEQYF. CDR3 nucleotide sequence: TGCGCCAGCAGCCAAGATGCAGGATTTGGCTACGAGCAGTACTTC.

The sample holds a few counts of this clone. The same CDR3 can be traced to other DNA sequences in this sample. CDR3 protein: CASSLGNQPQHF. The CDR3 nucleotides read TGTGCCAGCAGCTTGGGCAATCAGCCCCAGCATTTT. The gene calls are TRBV5-6 and TRBJ1-5; D ambiguous. This CDR3 comprises 12 residues. Germline-derived CDR1 and CDR2 are SGHDT and YYEEEE. With 0 bases removed from V and 2 bases from J, the gap between germline ends came to 0 bases.

The rearrangement uses TRBV10-3 and TRBJ2-6, with 11 bases that match TRBD1. V trimming: 8 bases; J trimming: 1 base; junction bases outside the gene matches: 7. The CDR3 is made up of 17 amino acids. The germline gives CDR1 ENHRY, CDR2 SYGVKD. DNA for the CDR3: TGTGCCATCTCAGGAGGGACAGGGGGTTCTGGGGCCAACGTCCTGACTTTC. This translates into CAISGGTGGSGANVLTF.

V gene TRBV29-1 combines with J gene TRBJ1-1; maybe TRBD1 (5 bases). The CDR3 length is 14 residues. Germline V gene data show CDR1 as SQVTM and CDR2 as ANQGSEA. V was trimmed by 5 bases and J by 0 bases, leaving 13 bases between them. This chain's CDR3 is CSVRKGPLNTEAFF. The CDR3 coding sequence is TGCAGCGTTAGAAAGGGGCCTTTGAACACTGAAGCTTTCTTT.

The chain uses TRBV6-6 and TRBJ1-5, with D possibly matching TRBD1 (5 bases). CDR3 length: 15 residues. The V and J ends lost 0 bases and 1 base respectively, with 7 bases between them. Germline V gene data show CDR1 as MNHNY and CDR2 as SVGAGI (reference sequence). Here the CDR3 reads CASSYSGQSNQPQHF. The CDR3 coding sequence is TGTGCCAGCAGTTACTCGGGGCAGAGCAATCAGCCCCAGCATTTT.

In this sample, this clone turned up a few times. The CDR3 DNA reads as TGCGCCAGCAGCTTAGAAAGGACTAGCGGGGAGCGAAATGAGCAGTTCTTC. The encoded protein is CASSLERTSGERNEQFF. The V and J genes are TRBV5-1 and TRBJ2-1, with 12 bases aligning to TRBD2. Germline values: CDR1 SGHRS, CDR2 YFSETQ. V lost 2 bases to trimming and J lost 7 bases; unmatched junction nucleotides: 10. CDR3 length equals 17 residues.

This sequence joins TRBV6-1 and TRBJ2-7; D remains ambiguous. V was pared by 5 bases and J by 1 base, with 6 bases between. The CDR3 sequence is 12 residues long. Germline V gene data show CDR1 as MNHNS and CDR2 as SASEGT. CDR3 in amino acids: CASSSPSYEQYF. The CDR3 DNA follows: TGTGCCAGCAGTTCTCCGTCCTACGAGCAGTACTTC.

The chain is built from TRBV6-5 and TRBJ1-1, with a possible D match to TRBD1 (6 bases). CDR1 is MNHEY and CDR2 is SVGAGI in the germline V gene. V lost 0 bases and J 6 bases, leaving 11 bases between the germline ends. CDR3 length equals 14 residues. CDR3 in DNA: TGTGCCAGCAGTTACTCACAGGGATTTCCTGAAGCTTTCTTT. Residues: CASSYSQGFPEAFF.

In nucleotides, the CDR3 is TGTGCCAGCTCACCAATCGAACAGGGAGAAGCTTTCTTT. This sequence encodes CASSPIEQGEAFF. This sequence joins TRBV18 and TRBJ1-1, with D perhaps matching TRBD1 (6 bases). Germline V gene data show CDR1 as KGHSH and CDR2 as LQKENI. The V and J ends lost 2 bases and 8 bases respectively, with 12 bases between them. This CDR3 has 13 residues.

The V gene is TRBV14, the J gene TRBJ1-2, with D maybe TRBD1 (6 bases). Germline V gene lookup returns CDR1 SGHDN and CDR2 FVKESK. The CDR3 has 14 amino acids. Trimming took 0 bases from V and 8 from J, leaving 13 bases between them. CDR3 nucleotide sequence: TGTGCCAGCAGCCAAGAGGGGGCGCGGATCGGCTACACCTTC. Protein sequence: CASSQEGARIGYTF.

The V and J genes are TRBV28 and TRBJ1-1; D unresolved. Germline V gene sequence: CDR1 MDHEN, CDR2 SYDVKM. The germline V and J ends were trimmed by 5 bases and 4 bases, with 8 bases remaining between them. This CDR3 contains 12 residues. The CDR3 sequence: CASSPGTTEAFF. The CDR3 DNA reads TGTGCCAGCAGTCCCGGAACCACTGAAGCTTTCTTT.